This is a list of T cell receptor beta chains from one sample in a study of shared clonotypes between healthy human individuals. Generated by immunoSEQ multiplex PCR, the TCRdb table keeps only in-frame clones and is missing some. The repertoire consists of about 2.4 million clones, with 80% to 95% occurring once and the leading ten covering about 0.39%. Input material: naive CD4+ T cells from PBMCs. These receptors originate from a man younger than 35 in good health. Some clones in this sample may be carry-over from other donors' samples. CDR3s include the opening cysteine and the closing phenylalanine or tryptophan. Fields, in order: V gene, CDR3 length, D gene, J gene, clone size, CDR3 DNA, CDR3 protein. D genes are given only for firm matches. Size is stated for part of the rows, as once, few or many counts, or as a class when the clone is expanded.

V gene: TRBV21-1; CDR3 length: 15; D gene: .; J gene: TRBJ1-1; clone size: .; CDR3 DNA: TGTGCCAGCGGCAACTCAGACGCCGACAGGGCTGAAGCTTTCTTT; CDR3 protein: CASGNSDADRAEAFF
V gene: TRBV10-3; CDR3 length: 12; D gene: TRBD1; J gene: TRBJ1-2; clone size: .; CDR3 DNA: TGTGCCACCCTGGACAGGGACTATGGCTACACCTTC; CDR3 protein: CATLDRDYGYTF
V gene: TRBV28; CDR3 length: 13; D gene: .; J gene: TRBJ2-7; clone size: .; CDR3 DNA: TGTGCCAGCAGTTGGGACAAGTCTTACGAGCAGTACTTC; CDR3 protein: CASSWDKSYEQYF
V gene: TRBV4-2; CDR3 length: 15; D gene: .; J gene: TRBJ1-2; clone size: .; CDR3 DNA: TGTGCCAGCAGCGAACCAGCACAGGGACGCTATGGCTACACCTTC; CDR3 protein: CASSEPAQGRYGYTF
V gene: TRBV28; CDR3 length: 13; D gene: .; J gene: TRBJ1-5; clone size: .; CDR3 DNA: TGTGCCAGCAACCGGGACACTAATCAGCCCCAGCATTTT; CDR3 protein: CASNRDTNQPQHF
V gene: TRBV7-8; CDR3 length: 17; D gene: .; J gene: TRBJ1-1; clone size: .; CDR3 DNA: TGTGCCAGCAGCTTAGGGGGTCGTGGGGCGGTGAACACTGAAGCTTTCTTT; CDR3 protein: CASSLGGRGAVNTEAFF
V gene: TRBV7-9; CDR3 length: 13; D gene: TRBD2; J gene: TRBJ2-5; clone size: .; CDR3 DNA: TGTGCCAGCAGCTTATCGGGGGGAGAGACCCAGTACTTC; CDR3 protein: CASSLSGGETQYF
V gene: TRBV15; CDR3 length: 15; D gene: .; J gene: TRBJ1-4; clone size: .; CDR3 DNA: TGTGCCACCAGCAGAGACAATGAGTCTAATGAAAAACTGTTTTTT; CDR3 protein: CATSRDNESNEKLFF
V gene: TRBV14; CDR3 length: 15; D gene: TRBD1; J gene: TRBJ1-4; clone size: .; CDR3 DNA: TGTGCCAGCAGCCGTACAGGGGAGGAGAATGAAAAACTGTTTTTT; CDR3 protein: CASSRTGEENEKLFF
V gene: TRBV5-4; CDR3 length: 13; D gene: .; J gene: TRBJ2-7; clone size: .; CDR3 DNA: TGTGCCAGCAGCTCGTCCGGGAACTACGAGCAGTACTTC; CDR3 protein: CASSSSGNYEQYF
V gene: TRBV5-6; CDR3 length: 15; D gene: TRBD1; J gene: TRBJ1-2; clone size: .; CDR3 DNA: TGTGCCAGCACCACCCCACAGGGGACCCTCTATGGCTACACCTTC; CDR3 protein: CASTTPQGTLYGYTF
V gene: TRBV30; CDR3 length: 13; D gene: TRBD1; J gene: TRBJ1-2; clone size: few; CDR3 DNA: TGTGCCTGGAGTCCTAGGGGACAGGCGGGCTACACCTTC; CDR3 protein: CAWSPRGQAGYTF
V gene: TRBV5-1; CDR3 length: 14; D gene: .; J gene: TRBJ1-3; clone size: .; CDR3 DNA: TGCGCCAGCAGCTTGGGTTCCTCTGGAAACACCATATATTTT; CDR3 protein: CASSLGSSGNTIYF
V gene: TRBV10-3; CDR3 length: 14; D gene: TRBD2; J gene: TRBJ2-7; clone size: .; CDR3 DNA: TGTGCCATCAAAACTAGCGGGACTAACTACGAGCAGTACTTC; CDR3 protein: CAIKTSGTNYEQYF
V gene: TRBV13; CDR3 length: 14; D gene: TRBD1; J gene: TRBJ1-2; clone size: .; CDR3 DNA: TGTGCCAGCATCAGGACAGGGGGTAACTATGGCTACACCTTC; CDR3 protein: CASIRTGGNYGYTF
V gene: TRBV2; CDR3 length: 15; D gene: .; J gene: TRBJ2-1; clone size: .; CDR3 DNA: TGTGCCAGCAGTGATGGGGGGGCAATGAGCAATGAGCAGTTCTTC; CDR3 protein: CASSDGGAMSNEQFF
V gene: TRBV29-1; CDR3 length: 12; D gene: .; J gene: TRBJ2-1; clone size: .; CDR3 DNA: TGCAGCGTTGCGAGGTCTTGGAATGAGCAGTTCTTC; CDR3 protein: CSVARSWNEQFF
V gene: TRBV5-4; CDR3 length: 14; D gene: .; J gene: TRBJ1-1; clone size: .; CDR3 DNA: TGTGCCAGCAGCTTGGAAACCCGGGGCACTGAAGCTTTCTTT; CDR3 protein: CASSLETRGTEAFF
V gene: TRBV5-1; CDR3 length: 13; D gene: .; J gene: TRBJ1-5; clone size: .; CDR3 DNA: TGCGCCAGCAGCATGGGTAGCAATCAGCCCCAGCATTTT; CDR3 protein: CASSMGSNQPQHF
V gene: TRBV15; CDR3 length: 12; D gene: .; J gene: TRBJ1-3; clone size: .; CDR3 DNA: TGTGCCACCAGCAGAGACGGAAACACCATATATTTT; CDR3 protein: CATSRDGNTIYF
V gene: TRBV5-4; CDR3 length: 14; D gene: .; J gene: TRBJ2-1; clone size: .; CDR3 DNA: TGTGCCAGCACCTACGAGCGGTCCTACAATGAGCAGTTCTTC; CDR3 protein: CASTYERSYNEQFF
V gene: TRBV5-1; CDR3 length: 15; D gene: TRBD1; J gene: TRBJ1-1; clone size: .; CDR3 DNA: TGCGCCAGCAGCACCGGGGACAGGGGAGGCACTGAAGCTTTCTTT; CDR3 protein: CASSTGDRGGTEAFF
V gene: TRBV4-1; CDR3 length: 18; D gene: TRBD2; J gene: TRBJ2-2; clone size: .; CDR3 DNA: TGCGCCAGCAGCCAAGGTGGCGGACTAGCGGGAGGAACCGGGGAGCTGTTTTTT; CDR3 protein: CASSQGGGLAGGTGELFF
V gene: TRBV7-8; CDR3 length: 15; D gene: .; J gene: TRBJ2-3; clone size: .; CDR3 DNA: TGTGCCAGCAGCTTAATTGCCAGGTCTGGGGATACGCAGTATTTT; CDR3 protein: CASSLIARSGDTQYF
V gene: TRBV5-1; CDR3 length: 14; D gene: .; J gene: TRBJ2-5; clone size: .; CDR3 DNA: TGCGCCAGCAGCTTGGATGGGGGCCGAGAGACCCAGTACTTC; CDR3 protein: CASSLDGGRETQYF
V gene: TRBV5-4; CDR3 length: 15; D gene: .; J gene: TRBJ1-1; clone size: .; CDR3 DNA: TGTGCCAGCAGCAGTAATAAACAGGGGAACACTGAAGCTTTCTTT; CDR3 protein: CASSSNKQGNTEAFF
V gene: TRBV4-1; CDR3 length: 15; D gene: .; J gene: TRBJ2-4; clone size: .; CDR3 DNA: TGCGCCAGCAGCCAACTAAGGGTAGCCAAAAACATTCAGTACTTC; CDR3 protein: CASSQLRVAKNIQYF
V gene: TRBV4-3; CDR3 length: 15; D gene: .; J gene: TRBJ1-4; clone size: few; CDR3 DNA: TGCGCCAGCAGCCATAGCCACGCAACTAATGAAAAACTGTTTTTT; CDR3 protein: CASSHSHATNEKLFF
V gene: TRBV29-1; CDR3 length: 12; D gene: .; J gene: TRBJ1-1; clone size: .; CDR3 DNA: TGCAGCGGTAACCGGCAGAACACTGAAGCTTTCTTT; CDR3 protein: CSGNRQNTEAFF
V gene: TRBV27; CDR3 length: 14; D gene: .; J gene: TRBJ1-2; clone size: .; CDR3 DNA: TGTGCCAGCAGTCCCTACGGGGCCGTCAGCGGCTACACCTTC; CDR3 protein: CASSPYGAVSGYTF
V gene: TRBV5-1; CDR3 length: 16; D gene: .; J gene: TRBJ2-1; clone size: .; CDR3 DNA: TGCGCCAGCAGCTTGGTAGTTGGGGCCGTGTGGAATGAGCAGTTCTTC; CDR3 protein: CASSLVVGAVWNEQFF
V gene: TRBV11-3; CDR3 length: 14; D gene: TRBD2; J gene: TRBJ2-1; clone size: few; CDR3 DNA: TGTGCCAGCAGCCCGGGAGGCGGGAGCAATGAGCAGTTCTTC; CDR3 protein: CASSPGGGSNEQFF
V gene: TRBV28; CDR3 length: 11; D gene: .; J gene: TRBJ1-2; clone size: .; CDR3 DNA: TGTGCCAGCAGTCAGGGGAATGGCTACACCTTC; CDR3 protein: CASSQGNGYTF
V gene: TRBV6-4; CDR3 length: 15; D gene: TRBD2; J gene: TRBJ2-1; clone size: .; CDR3 DNA: TGTGCCAGCAGACCCATGGCGGGAGCGATGAATGAGCAGTTCTTC; CDR3 protein: CASRPMAGAMNEQFF
V gene: TRBV28; CDR3 length: 13; D gene: .; J gene: TRBJ1-2; clone size: .; CDR3 DNA: TGTGCCAGCAGTTTTCCGCCGTCCGGGGGCTACACCTTC; CDR3 protein: CASSFPPSGGYTF
V gene: TRBV4-1; CDR3 length: 17; D gene: TRBD1; J gene: TRBJ1-5; clone size: .; CDR3 DNA: TGCGCCAGCAGCCAAGTGGGCAGGGGGCATGAGAATCAGCCCCAGCATTTT; CDR3 protein: CASSQVGRGHENQPQHF
V gene: TRBV11-2; CDR3 length: 14; D gene: .; J gene: TRBJ2-5; clone size: .; CDR3 DNA: TGTGCCAGCAGCAGAGGGGCAGCCCAAGAGACCCAGTACTTC; CDR3 protein: CASSRGAAQETQYF
V gene: TRBV19; CDR3 length: 14; D gene: .; J gene: TRBJ1-3; clone size: .; CDR3 DNA: TGTGCCAGTAGGAGGACATCTACTGGAAACACCATATATTTT; CDR3 protein: CASRRTSTGNTIYF
V gene: TRBV5-1; CDR3 length: 18; D gene: .; J gene: TRBJ2-7; clone size: .; CDR3 DNA: TGCGCCAGCAGCACTAGGCCTGGTAGGGAGGCCCTCCCCTACGAGCAGTACTTC; CDR3 protein: CASSTRPGREALPYEQYF
V gene: TRBV5-1; CDR3 length: 13; D gene: .; J gene: TRBJ1-1; clone size: .; CDR3 DNA: TGCGCCAGCAGCTTGCGCGATCAGGGAGAAGCTTTCTTT; CDR3 protein: CASSLRDQGEAFF
V gene: TRBV28; CDR3 length: 14; D gene: .; J gene: TRBJ1-1; clone size: .; CDR3 DNA: TGTGCCAGCACCTGGGCAGGATCCCCGGAATCGGCTTTCTTT; CDR3 protein: CASTWAGSPESAFF